This T cell receptor (beta chain) comes out of a study of T-cell reconstitution after alpha-beta-depleted transplantation in children. Comments on this clonotype: Its specificity is not known.

Study-level findings and limits: T-cell counts and diversity were attributed mostly to newly produced T cells one year after transplant. Where alpha-beta T cells came from about two months after transplant was reportedly several hundred expanded graft clones. Recipient T cells and thymic progenitors that survived were the source of the high TCRbeta diversity seen at day 60 in some patients.

Germline loops: CDR1 SGHVS, CDR2 FQNEAQ. V shed 10 bases and J 3 bases; nucleotides not matched to a gene: 5. The CDR3 totals 13 residues. As it was prepared, the TCRbeta library received unique molecular identifiers. TCRdb reprocessed the PCR reads via MiXCR and lists one record per CDR3 protein. The sample gives about 980,000 distinct CDR3 sequences, about 29% of which show up once; roughly 31% is in the top ten. The origin of this receptor is a boy under two years old who had a stem cell transplant for SCID, so the T cells may come from the graft donor. The specimen was PBMCs, mostly from graft donor cells, collected 360 days after TCRalphabeta/CD19-depleted stem cell transplant. The genes are TRBV7-8 and TRBJ2-1; 8 bases are shared with TRBD1. The CDR3 loop is CAIATGDYNEQFF. CDR3 DNA sequence: TGTGCCATCGCGACAGGGGACTACAATGAGCAGTTCTTC.